The subject of this entry is one T cell receptor (beta chain). The sample comes from a study of blood T cell repertoires in COVID-19. About the research overall: From the United States, Italy and Spain came samples of acute and convalescent COVID-19. Sample material is recorded as cDNA or gDNA derived from T cells, B-cell-depleted T cells, or PBMCs.

In the original processing: Cell counts per sample came from amplifying reference gene primers. The assay was immunoSEQ multiplex PCR, and TCRdb's table has in-frame clones only and misses some. The DNA gave D and trimming, while V, J and clone size come from that table. Of fewer than 200,000 clones listed, approximately 90% are singletons. V lost 3 bases, J lost 3 bases, and 10 bases stayed unmatched. CDR1 MDHEN and CDR2 SYDVKM come from the germline V gene. The CDR3 consists of 17 residues. Sequencing used peripheral blood. This sequence joins TRBV28 and TRBJ2-3; 9 bases are a match to TRBD2. The TCR comes from a young man who had recovered from COVID-19. The CDR3 protein is CASSFWASGTETDTQYF. CDR3 DNA: TGTGCCAGCAGTTTTTGGGCTAGCGGGACCGAAACAGATACGCAGTATTTT.